This TCR beta chain was recorded in a study of blood T cells in healthy people across ages. A sample-barcoded 5' primer and a J-beta primer mix were used in a second PCR of about 7 to 11 cycles. At least 2.5 million CDR3-containing paired-end reads were obtained per sample. TCRdb re-called the 5' RACE reads through MiXCR, storing one row per CDR3 protein. This sample has under 1,100,000 distinct CDR3 sequences, with roughly 24% found just once. Per sample, extraction of total RNA gave at least 5 micrograms in every case. CDR3 size: 15 residues. Germline V gene sequence: CDR1 MDHEN, CDR2 SYDVKM. V was shortened by 6 bases and J by 3 bases, with 15 bases between the two germline ends. This clonotype occurred once. The same sample was also used in a study of T cells of mothers and their children. That study adds: For unrelated pairs as for related ones, thymic selection shapes TCR recombination output similarly.

The TCR originated in a girl aged 2 to 9 in good health. Input material: blood. The chain links TRBV28 to TRBJ2-1; D might be TRBD2 (6 bases). The CDR3 is CASRIEAGNYNEQFF. The DNA of the CDR3 is TGTGCCAGCAGAATCGAGGCGGGGAACTACAATGAGCAGTTCTTC.